This T cell receptor (beta chain) was sequenced for a study of a mutant IDH1 vaccine in newly diagnosed glioma. In the study overall: Vaccination was launched 4-6 weeks after radiotherapy alone, or with temozolomide cycles. Previous care, which was radiotherapy, temozolomide, or both, most often involved both. Notes on the study in general: Vaccine-induced immune responses occurred in under 95% of patients.

Assay: immunoSEQ multiplex PCR; the TCRdb copy retains only in-frame clones and omits some. Found here are just over 65,000 clones, about 80% of them singletons; the top ten hold 13%. The V and J ends lost 6 bases and 2 bases, in that order; junction bases with no gene match: 4. This CDR3 has 14 residues. The germline V gene has CDR1 MNHNS and CDR2 SASEGT. Sample time point: week 23, last vaccination. Doses consisted of 300 ug of mutant IDH1 20-mer peptide each, paired with topical imiquimod. As regards this clone: Its antigen is undetermined.

The specimen was PBMCs, collected from a glioma patient whose treatment included an IDH1 peptide vaccine. V usage is TRBV6-1 and J usage is TRBJ1-2; 9 nucleotides line up with TRBD1. The receptor was derived from a man aged 18 to 30 with glioma. As DNA, the CDR3 is TGTGCCAGCAGCGTGGACAGGGGAAACTATGGCTACACCTTC. Translation: CASSVDRGNYGYTF.